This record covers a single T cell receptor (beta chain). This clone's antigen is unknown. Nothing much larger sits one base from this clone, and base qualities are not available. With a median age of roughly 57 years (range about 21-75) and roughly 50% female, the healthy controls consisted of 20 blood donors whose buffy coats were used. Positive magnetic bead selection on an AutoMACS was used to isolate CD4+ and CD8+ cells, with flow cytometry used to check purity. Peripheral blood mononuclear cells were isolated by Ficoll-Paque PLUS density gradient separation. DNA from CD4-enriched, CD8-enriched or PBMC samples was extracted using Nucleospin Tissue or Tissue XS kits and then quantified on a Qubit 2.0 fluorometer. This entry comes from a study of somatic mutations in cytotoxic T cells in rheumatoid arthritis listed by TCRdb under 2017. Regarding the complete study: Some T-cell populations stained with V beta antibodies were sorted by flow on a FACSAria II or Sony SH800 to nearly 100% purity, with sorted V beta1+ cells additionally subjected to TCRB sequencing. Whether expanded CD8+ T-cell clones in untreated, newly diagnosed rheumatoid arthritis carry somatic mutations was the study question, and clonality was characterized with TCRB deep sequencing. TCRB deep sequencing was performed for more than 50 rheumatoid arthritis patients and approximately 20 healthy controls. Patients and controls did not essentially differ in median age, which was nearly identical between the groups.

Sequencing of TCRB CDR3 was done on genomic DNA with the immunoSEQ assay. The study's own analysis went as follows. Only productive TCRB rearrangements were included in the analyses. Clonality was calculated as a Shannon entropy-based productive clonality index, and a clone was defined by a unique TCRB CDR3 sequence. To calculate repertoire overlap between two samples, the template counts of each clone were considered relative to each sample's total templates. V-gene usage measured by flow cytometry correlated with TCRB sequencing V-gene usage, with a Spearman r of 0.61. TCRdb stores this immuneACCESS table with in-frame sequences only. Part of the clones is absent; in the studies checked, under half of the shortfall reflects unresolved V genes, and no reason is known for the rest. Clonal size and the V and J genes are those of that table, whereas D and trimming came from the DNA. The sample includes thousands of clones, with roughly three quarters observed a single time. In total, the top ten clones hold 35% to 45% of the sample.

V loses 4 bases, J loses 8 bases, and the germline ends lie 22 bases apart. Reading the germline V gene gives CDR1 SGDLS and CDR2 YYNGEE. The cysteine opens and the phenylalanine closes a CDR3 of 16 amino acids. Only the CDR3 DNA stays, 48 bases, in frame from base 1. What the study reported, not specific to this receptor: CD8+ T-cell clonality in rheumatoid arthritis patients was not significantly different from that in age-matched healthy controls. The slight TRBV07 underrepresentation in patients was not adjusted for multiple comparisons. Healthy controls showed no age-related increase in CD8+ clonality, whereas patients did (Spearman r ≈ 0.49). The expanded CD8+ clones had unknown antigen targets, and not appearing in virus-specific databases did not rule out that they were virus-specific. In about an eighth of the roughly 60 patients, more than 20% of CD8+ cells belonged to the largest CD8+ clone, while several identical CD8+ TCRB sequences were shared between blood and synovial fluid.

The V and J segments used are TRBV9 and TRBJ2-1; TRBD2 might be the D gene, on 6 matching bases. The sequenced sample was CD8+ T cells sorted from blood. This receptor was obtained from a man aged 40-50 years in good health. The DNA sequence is TGTGCCAGCAGCCCTAGGACTAAGGTTTCCCCCCATGAGCAGTTCTTC. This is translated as CASSPRTKVSPHEQFF.